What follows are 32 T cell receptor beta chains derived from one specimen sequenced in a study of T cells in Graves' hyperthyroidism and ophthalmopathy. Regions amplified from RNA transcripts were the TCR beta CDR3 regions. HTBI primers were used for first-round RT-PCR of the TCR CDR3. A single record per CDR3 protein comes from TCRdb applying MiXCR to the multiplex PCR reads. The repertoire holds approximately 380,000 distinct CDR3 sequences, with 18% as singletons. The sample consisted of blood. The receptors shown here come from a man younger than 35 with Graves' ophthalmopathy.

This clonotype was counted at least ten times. CDR3 bases: TGTGCCAGCAGTGAAGTGGCTCTCATCGGAGAGACCCAGTACTTC. Translating gives CASSEVALIGETQYF. The chain employs TRBV6-1 and TRBJ2-5; no reliable D call. Germline CDR1 reads MNHNS; CDR2 reads SASEGT. The CDR3 length is 15 residues. Trimming left V 1 base short and J 4 bases short, with 13 bases between.

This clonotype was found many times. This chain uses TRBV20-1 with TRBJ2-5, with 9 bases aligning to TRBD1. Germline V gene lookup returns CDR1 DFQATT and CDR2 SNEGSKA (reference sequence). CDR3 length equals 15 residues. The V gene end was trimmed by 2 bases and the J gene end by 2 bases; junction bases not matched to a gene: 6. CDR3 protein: CSARPLGTGQETQYF. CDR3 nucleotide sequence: TGCAGTGCTAGACCACTCGGGACAGGGCAAGAGACCCAGTACTTC.

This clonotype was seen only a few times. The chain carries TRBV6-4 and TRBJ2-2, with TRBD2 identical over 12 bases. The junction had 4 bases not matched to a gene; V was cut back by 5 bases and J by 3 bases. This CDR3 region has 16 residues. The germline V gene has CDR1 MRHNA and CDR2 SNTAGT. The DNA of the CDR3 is TGTGCCAGCAGTCTACTAGCGGGGGGAGACACCGGGGAGCTGTTTTTT. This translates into CASSLLAGGDTGELFF.

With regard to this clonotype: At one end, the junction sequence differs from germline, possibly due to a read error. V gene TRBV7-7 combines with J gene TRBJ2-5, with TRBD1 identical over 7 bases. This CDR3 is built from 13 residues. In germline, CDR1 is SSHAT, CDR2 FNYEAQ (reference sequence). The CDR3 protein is CASSLDREWTQYF. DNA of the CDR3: TGTGCTAGCAGCTTAGACAGGGAATGGACCCAGTACTTC.

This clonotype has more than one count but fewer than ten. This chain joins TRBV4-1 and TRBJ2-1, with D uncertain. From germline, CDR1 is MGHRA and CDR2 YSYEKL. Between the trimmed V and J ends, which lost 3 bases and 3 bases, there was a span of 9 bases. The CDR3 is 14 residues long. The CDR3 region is CASSQVPGYNEQFF. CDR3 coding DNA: TGCGCCAGCAGCCAGGTGCCTGGCTACAATGAGCAGTTCTTC.

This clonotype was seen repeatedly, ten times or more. The CDR3 DNA reads TGTGCCAGCAGCGTAGAGGGAGCGGGGGGCAATGAGCAGTTCTTC. Its translation: CASSVEGAGGNEQFF. The rearrangement joins TRBV9 to TRBJ2-1, with 9 bases lining up with TRBD2. V lost 0 bases, J lost 6 bases, and 4 bases stayed unmatched. This CDR3 is 15 amino acids long. Germline V gene lookup returns CDR1 SGDLS and CDR2 YYNGEE.

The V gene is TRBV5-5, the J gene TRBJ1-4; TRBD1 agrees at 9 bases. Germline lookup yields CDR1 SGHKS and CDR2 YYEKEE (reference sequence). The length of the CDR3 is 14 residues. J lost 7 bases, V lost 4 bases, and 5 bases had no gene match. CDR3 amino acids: CASSPRDRAEKLFF. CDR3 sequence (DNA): TGTGCCAGCAGCCCCCGGGACAGGGCTGAAAAACTGTTTTTT. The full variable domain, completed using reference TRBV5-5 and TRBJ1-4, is DAGVTQSPTHLIKTRGQQVTLRCSPISGHKSVSWYQQVLGQGPQFIFQYYEKEERGRGNFPDRFSARQFPNYSSELNVNALLLGDSALYLCASSPRDRAEKLFFGSGTQLSVL.

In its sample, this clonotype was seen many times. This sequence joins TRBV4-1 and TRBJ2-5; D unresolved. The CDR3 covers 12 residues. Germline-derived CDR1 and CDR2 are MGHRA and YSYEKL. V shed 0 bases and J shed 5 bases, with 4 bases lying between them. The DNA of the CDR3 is TGCGCCAGCAGCCAAGATCTGGAGACCCAGTACTTC. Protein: CASSQDLETQYF.

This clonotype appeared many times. The CDR3 spells CASSFGTGNADTQYF. For the CDR3, the DNA is TGTGCCAGCAGCTTCGGGACAGGGAATGCAGATACGCAGTATTTT. The gene calls are TRBV7-9 and TRBJ2-3; 9 bases are shared with TRBD1. Trimming cost V 3 bases and J 4 bases; bases outside gene matches: 5. The CDR3 runs to 15 residues. The germline CDR1 and CDR2 sequences are SEHNR and FQNEAQ (reference sequence).

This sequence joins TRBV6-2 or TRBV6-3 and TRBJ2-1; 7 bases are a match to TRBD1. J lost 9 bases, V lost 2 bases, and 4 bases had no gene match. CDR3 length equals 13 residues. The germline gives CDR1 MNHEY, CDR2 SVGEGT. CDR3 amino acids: CASSYEGGPEQFF. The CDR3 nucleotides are TGTGCCAGCAGTTACGAAGGGGGCCCTGAGCAGTTCTTC.

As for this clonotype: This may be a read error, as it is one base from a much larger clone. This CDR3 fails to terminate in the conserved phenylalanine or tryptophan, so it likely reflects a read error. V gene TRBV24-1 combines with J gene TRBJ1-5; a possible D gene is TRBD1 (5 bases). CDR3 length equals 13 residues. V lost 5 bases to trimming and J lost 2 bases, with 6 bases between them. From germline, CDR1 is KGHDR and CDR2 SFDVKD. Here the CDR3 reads CATSVRGNQPQHL. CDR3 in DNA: TGTGCCACCAGTGTCAGGGGCAATCAGCCCCAGCATCTT.

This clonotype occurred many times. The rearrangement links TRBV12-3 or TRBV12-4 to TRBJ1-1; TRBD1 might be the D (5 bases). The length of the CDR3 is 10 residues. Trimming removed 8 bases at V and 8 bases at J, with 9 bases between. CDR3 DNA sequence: TGTGCCAGCGGCGGGGGGGAAGCTTTCTTT. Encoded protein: CASGGGEAFF.

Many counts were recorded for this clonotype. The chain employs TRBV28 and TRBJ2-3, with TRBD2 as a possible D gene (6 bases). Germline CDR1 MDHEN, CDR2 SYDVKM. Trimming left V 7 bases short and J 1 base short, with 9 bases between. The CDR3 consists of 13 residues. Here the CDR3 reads CASTIAGTDTQYF. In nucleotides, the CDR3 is TGTGCCAGCACTATAGCGGGCACAGATACGCAGTATTTT.

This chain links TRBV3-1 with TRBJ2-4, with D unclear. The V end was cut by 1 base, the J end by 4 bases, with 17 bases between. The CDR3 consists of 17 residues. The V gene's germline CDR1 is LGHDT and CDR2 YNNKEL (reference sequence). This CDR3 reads CASSQGRFFSQKNIQYF. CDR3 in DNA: TGTGCCAGCAGCCAAGGACGGTTTTTCTCACAGAAAAACATTCAGTACTTC.

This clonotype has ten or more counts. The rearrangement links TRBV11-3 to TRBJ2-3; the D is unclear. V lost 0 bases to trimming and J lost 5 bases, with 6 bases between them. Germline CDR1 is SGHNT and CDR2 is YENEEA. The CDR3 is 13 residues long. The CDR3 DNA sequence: TGTGCCAGCAGCTTAGATCCGGGAGATACGCAGTATTTT. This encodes CASSLDPGDTQYF.

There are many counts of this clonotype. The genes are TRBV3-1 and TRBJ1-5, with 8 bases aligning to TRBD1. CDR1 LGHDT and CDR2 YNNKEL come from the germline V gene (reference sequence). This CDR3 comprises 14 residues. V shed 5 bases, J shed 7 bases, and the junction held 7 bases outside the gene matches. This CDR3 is CASSYGQGGQPQHF. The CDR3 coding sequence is TGTGCCAGCAGCTACGGACAGGGTGGACAGCCCCAGCATTTT.

CDR3 amino acids: CASSTGQGNTIYF. CDR3 in DNA: TGTGCCAGCAGCACGGGACAGGGAAACACCATATATTTT. J is TRBJ1-3 and V is TRBV7-7; 7 bases are a match to TRBD1. CDR3 length: 13 amino acids. Germline assignment: CDR1 SSHAT and CDR2 FNYEAQ (reference sequence). V lost 5 bases, J lost 4 bases, and 2 bases stayed unmatched. Filled out from reference TRBV7-7 and TRBJ1-3, the complete variable domain reads GAGVSQSPRYKVTKRGQDVTLRCDPISSHATLYWYQQALGQGPEFLTYFNYEAQPDKSGLPSDRFSAERPEGSISTLTIQRTEQRDSAMYRCASSTGQGNTIYFGEGSWLTVV.

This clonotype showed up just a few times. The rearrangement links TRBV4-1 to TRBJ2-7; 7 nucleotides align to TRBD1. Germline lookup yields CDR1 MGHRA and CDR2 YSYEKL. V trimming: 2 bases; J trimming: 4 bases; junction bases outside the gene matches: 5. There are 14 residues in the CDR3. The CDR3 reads CASSQRDSDYEQYF. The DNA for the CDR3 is TGCGCCAGCAGCCAACGGGACAGCGATTACGAGCAGTACTTC.

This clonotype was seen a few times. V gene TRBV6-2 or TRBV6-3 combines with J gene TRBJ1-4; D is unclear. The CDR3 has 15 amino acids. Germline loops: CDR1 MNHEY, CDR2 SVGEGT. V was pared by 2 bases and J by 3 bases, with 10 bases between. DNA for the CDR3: TGTGCCAGCAGTTACATCTCAGCTGCTAATGAAAAACTGTTTTTT. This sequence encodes CASSYISAANEKLFF.

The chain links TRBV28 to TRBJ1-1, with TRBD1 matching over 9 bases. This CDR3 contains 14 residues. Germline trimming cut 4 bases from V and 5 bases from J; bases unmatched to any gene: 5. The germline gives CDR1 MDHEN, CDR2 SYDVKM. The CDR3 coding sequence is TGTGCCAGCAGTTCCGGGACAGGGAAGACTGAAGCTTTCTTT. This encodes CASSSGTGKTEAFF. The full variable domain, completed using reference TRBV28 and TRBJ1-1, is DVKVTQSSRYLVKRTGEKVFLECVQDMDHENMFWYRQDPGLGLRLIYFSYDVKMKEKGDIPEGYSVSREKKERFSLILESASTNQTSMYLCASSSGTGKTEAFFGQGTRLTVV.

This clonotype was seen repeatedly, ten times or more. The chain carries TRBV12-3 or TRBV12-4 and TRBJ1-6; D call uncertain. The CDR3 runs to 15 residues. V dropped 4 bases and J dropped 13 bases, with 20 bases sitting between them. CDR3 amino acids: CASSYSGTALEPLHF. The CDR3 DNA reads TGTGCCAGCAGTTATTCGGGCACAGCTTTAGAGCCCCTCCACTTT.

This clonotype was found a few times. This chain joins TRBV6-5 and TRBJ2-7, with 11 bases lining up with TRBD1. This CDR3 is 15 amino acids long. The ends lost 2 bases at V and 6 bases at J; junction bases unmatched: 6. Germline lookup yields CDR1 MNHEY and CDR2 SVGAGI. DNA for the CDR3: TGTGCCAGCAGTTACGGGACTGGGACAGGGGGCGAGCAGTACTTC. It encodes CASSYGTGTGGEQYF.

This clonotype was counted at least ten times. Written as DNA, the CDR3 is TGCAGTGGCATAGGGGCAACTAATGAAAAACTGTTTTTT. This gives the protein CSGIGATNEKLFF. This rearrangement joins TRBV20-1 to TRBJ1-4, with D perhaps TRBD1 (5 bases). The CDR3 covers 13 residues. The ends were cut back, 7 bases at V and 0 bases at J, with 9 bases in the middle. The V gene's germline CDR1 is DFQATT and CDR2 SNEGSKA (reference sequence).

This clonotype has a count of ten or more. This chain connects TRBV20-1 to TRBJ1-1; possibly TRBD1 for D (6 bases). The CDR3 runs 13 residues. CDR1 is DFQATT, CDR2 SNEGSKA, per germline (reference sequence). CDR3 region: CRGGGSEFSEAFF. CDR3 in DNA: TGCAGAGGGGGAGGGAGTGAGTTTTCTGAAGCTTTCTTT.

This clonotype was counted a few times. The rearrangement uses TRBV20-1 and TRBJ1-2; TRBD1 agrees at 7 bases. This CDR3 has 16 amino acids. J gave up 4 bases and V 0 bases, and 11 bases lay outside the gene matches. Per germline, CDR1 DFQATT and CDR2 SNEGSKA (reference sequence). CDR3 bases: TGCAGTGCTAGAGATAACCCCCCAGGGGGGGGCTATGGCTACACCTTC. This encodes CSARDNPPGGGYGYTF.

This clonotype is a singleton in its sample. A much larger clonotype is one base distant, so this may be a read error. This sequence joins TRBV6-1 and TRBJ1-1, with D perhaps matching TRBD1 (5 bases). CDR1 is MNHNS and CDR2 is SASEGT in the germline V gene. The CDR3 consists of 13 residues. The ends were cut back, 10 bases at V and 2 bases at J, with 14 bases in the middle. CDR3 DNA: TGTGCCACTGGAGGGACGGCAAACACTGAAGCTTTCTTT. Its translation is CATGGTANTEAFF.

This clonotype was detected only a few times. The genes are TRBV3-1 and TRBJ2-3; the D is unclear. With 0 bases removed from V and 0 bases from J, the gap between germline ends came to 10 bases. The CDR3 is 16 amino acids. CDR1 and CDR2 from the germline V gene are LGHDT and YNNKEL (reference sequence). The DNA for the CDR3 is TGTGCCAGCAGCCAAGATGGCCCGATGAGCACAGATACGCAGTATTTT. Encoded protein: CASSQDGPMSTDTQYF.

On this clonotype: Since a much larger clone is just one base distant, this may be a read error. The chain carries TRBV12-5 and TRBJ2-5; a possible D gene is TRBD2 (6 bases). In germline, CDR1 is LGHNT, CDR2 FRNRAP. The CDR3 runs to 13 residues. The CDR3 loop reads CASGRGIQETKYF. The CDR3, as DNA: TGTGCTAGTGGCCGGGGGATCCAAGAGACCAAGTACTTC.

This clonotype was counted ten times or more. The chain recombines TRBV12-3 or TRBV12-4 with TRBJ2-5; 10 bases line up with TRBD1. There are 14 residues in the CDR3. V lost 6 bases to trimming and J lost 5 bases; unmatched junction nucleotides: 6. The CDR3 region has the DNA TGTGCCAGCAGACGGGACAGGGGTCGGGAGACCCAGTACTTC. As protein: CASRRDRGRETQYF.

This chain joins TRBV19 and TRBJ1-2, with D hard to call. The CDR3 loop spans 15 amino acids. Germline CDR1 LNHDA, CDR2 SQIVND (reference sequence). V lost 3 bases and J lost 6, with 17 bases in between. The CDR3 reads CASSIETTLSDGYTF. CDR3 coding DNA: TGTGCCAGTAGTATCGAGACTACCTTATCGGATGGCTACACCTTC.

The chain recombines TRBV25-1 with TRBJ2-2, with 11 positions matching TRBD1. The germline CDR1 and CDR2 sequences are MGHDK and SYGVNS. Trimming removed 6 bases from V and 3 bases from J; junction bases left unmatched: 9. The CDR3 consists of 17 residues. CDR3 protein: CASRRPSGQGDTGELFF. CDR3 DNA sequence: TGTGCCAGCAGGCGCCCCTCGGGACAGGGGGACACCGGGGAGCTGTTTTTT.

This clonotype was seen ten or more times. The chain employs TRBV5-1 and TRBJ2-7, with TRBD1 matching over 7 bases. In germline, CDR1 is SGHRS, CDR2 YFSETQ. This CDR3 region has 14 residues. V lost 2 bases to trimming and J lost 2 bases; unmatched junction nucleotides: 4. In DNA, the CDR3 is TGCGCCAGCAGCTTCACAGGGGCGGCCTACGAGCAGTACTTC. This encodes CASSFTGAAYEQYF.